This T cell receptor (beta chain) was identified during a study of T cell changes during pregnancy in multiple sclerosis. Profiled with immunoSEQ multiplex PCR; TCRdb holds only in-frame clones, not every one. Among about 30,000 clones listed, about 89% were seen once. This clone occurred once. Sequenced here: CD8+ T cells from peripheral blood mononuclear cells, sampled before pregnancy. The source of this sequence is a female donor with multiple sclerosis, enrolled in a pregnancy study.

The CDR3 DNA reads as TGCGCCAGCAGCCAAGGCAGGGGAGGGACTGAAGCTTTCTTT. It yields the protein CASSQGRGGTEAFF. V usage is TRBV4-3 and J usage is TRBJ1-1, with D perhaps TRBD1 (6 bases). Germline CDR1 LGHNA, CDR2 YSLEER. V was cut by 1 base and J by 5 bases, with 11 bases left in between. This CDR3 region has 14 residues.